Below are 15 T cell receptor beta chains sequenced from a single sample in a study of blood T cell repertoires in COVID-19. Using immunoSEQ multiplex PCR, the repertoire was profiled, and TCRdb retains in-frame clones only, with some absent. The sample holds about 280,000 clones; roughly 87% are singletons and the top ten take roughly 9.1%. The sequenced sample consisted of peripheral blood. Source of these receptors: a man between 18 and 35 years old with active or convalescent COVID-19.

V usage is TRBV29-1 and J usage is TRBJ1-6, with D maybe TRBD1 (6 bases). Germline CDR1 SQVTM, CDR2 ANQGSEA. The CDR3 is 13 residues long. The V and J ends lost 6 bases and 7 bases respectively, with 13 bases between them. The CDR3 sequence is CSVTTGSNSPLHF. The CDR3 region has the DNA TGCAGCGTCACGACAGGCTCCAATTCACCCCTCCACTTT.

This chain joins TRBV13 and TRBJ2-7, with D perhaps TRBD1 (5 bases). The CDR3 is 13 residues long. CDR1 and CDR2 (germline): PRHDT, FYEKMQ (reference sequence). Trimming took 5 bases from V and 0 from J, leaving 8 bases between them. As DNA, the CDR3 is TGTGCCAGCAGCCTCAGGGTCTCCTACGAGCAGTACTTC. As protein: CASSLRVSYEQYF.

This chain joins TRBV15 and TRBJ2-3; D may be TRBD2 (6 bases). V lost 0 bases, J lost 1 base, and 8 bases lay in between. CDR1 LNHNV and CDR2 YYDKDF come from the germline V gene (reference sequence). The CDR3 spans 15 residues. DNA of the CDR3: TGTGCCACCAGCAGAGACCGCGGGGGCACAGATACGCAGTATTTT. Its protein is CATSRDRGGTDTQYF.

V and J are TRBV2 and TRBJ2-3; TRBD2 aligns across 13 bases. There are 16 residues in the CDR3. Germline V CDR1 and CDR2: SNHLY, FYNNEI. J was trimmed by 2 bases and V by 6 bases; bases with no gene match: 5. CDR3 residues: CASRTTSGGFTDTQYF. The CDR3 DNA reads as TGTGCCAGCAGGACGACTAGCGGGGGGTTCACAGATACGCAGTATTTT.

This sequence joins TRBV5-1 and TRBJ2-3, with TRBD1 identical over 8 bases. Germline CDR1 is SGHRS and CDR2 is YFSETQ. The V and J ends lost 4 bases and 0 bases, in that order; junction bases with no gene match: 4. This CDR3 region has 15 residues. CDR3 amino acids: CASSRTGPSTDTQYF. CDR3 bases: TGCGCCAGCAGCCGGACAGGGCCTAGCACAGATACGCAGTATTTT.

This clone was recorded only once. The chain is built from TRBV5-4 and TRBJ1-1; possible D gene TRBD1, 5 bases. The CDR3 spans 14 residues. V dropped 1 base and J dropped 3 bases, with 10 bases sitting between them. Per germline, CDR1 SGHNT and CDR2 YYREEE (reference sequence). CDR3 sequence: CASSLRGDYTEAFF. The CDR3 DNA reads as TGTGCCAGCAGCTTGCGGGGGGATTACACTGAAGCTTTCTTT.

The chain recombines TRBV9 with TRBJ1-3; 11 bases map to TRBD1. J lost 3 bases, V lost 4 bases, and 3 bases had no gene match. Germline CDR1 and CDR2: SGDLS and YYNGEE. The CDR3 length is 15 residues. CDR3 protein: CASSMGQGVGNTIYF. The CDR3 nucleotides read TGTGCCAGCAGCATGGGACAGGGGGTTGGAAACACCATATATTTT.

This clone has a single count. This chain uses TRBV11-2 with TRBJ1-4; a possible D gene is TRBD1 (5 bases). CDR1 and CDR2 (germline): SGHAT, FQNNGV. V shed 1 base and J shed 4 bases, with 7 bases lying between them. The length of the CDR3 is 14 residues. CDR3: CASSLGGGNEKLFF. DNA for the CDR3: TGTGCCAGCAGCTTAGGGGGGGGTAATGAAAAACTGTTTTTT.

The chain combines TRBV11-2 with TRBJ2-5; 10 bases align to TRBD1. Germline lookup yields CDR1 SGHAT and CDR2 FQNNGV. J gave up 4 bases and V 1 base, and 3 bases lay outside the gene matches. The CDR3 is 15 amino acids. The CDR3 spells CASSLAWDRGETQYF. The CDR3 DNA reads as TGTGCCAGCAGCTTAGCATGGGACAGGGGAGAGACCCAGTACTTC.

The chain recombines TRBV9 with TRBJ2-3, with D possibly matching TRBD2 (8 bases). The CDR3 sequence is 17 residues long. V shed 4 bases and J shed 3 bases, with 21 bases lying between them. CDR1 is SGDLS, CDR2 YYNGEE, per germline. The CDR3 bases are TGTGCCAGCAGCCCAGGGGGGGACGCGGGGGGAACAGATACGCAGTATTTT. Translation: CASSPGGDAGGTDTQYF.

V gene TRBV3-1 (or the pseudogene TRBV3-2) combines with J gene TRBJ1-6; D gene uncertain. Germline CDR1 LGHDT, CDR2 YNNKEL (reference sequence). Trimming pared 3 bases from V and 7 bases from J, leaving 19 bases between. This CDR3 is built from 17 residues. The CDR3 is CASSHPLLGRRNSPLHF. The CDR3 DNA follows: TGTGCCAGCAGCCACCCCCTCTTGGGCAGAAGAAATTCACCCCTCCACTTT.

This sequence joins TRBV25-1 and TRBJ2-5, with TRBD2 matching 8 bases. CDR1 is MGHDK and CDR2 is SYGVNS in the germline V gene. With 3 bases clipped from V and 5 bases from J, the junction kept 8 bases outside the gene matches. The CDR3 has 15 amino acids. CDR3 amino acids: CASSDPSRGGETQYF. The CDR3 region has the DNA TGTGCCAGCAGTGACCCATCCCGGGGGGGTGAGACCCAGTACTTC.

The J gene is TRBJ2-5, the V gene TRBV19, with TRBD2 as a possible D gene (5 bases). CDR1 is LNHDA, CDR2 SQIVND, per germline (reference sequence). Trimming took off 0 bases at V and 1 base at J, with 9 bases between the two ends. This CDR3 has 15 amino acids. CDR3 sequence (DNA): TGTGCCAGTAGTATAGAAAGGGCGGGCCAAGAGACCCAGTACTTC. Amino acid sequence: CASSIERAGQETQYF.

The chain combines TRBV7-8 with TRBJ1-5, with 7 bases fitting TRBD1. Looked up from germline, CDR1 is SGHVS and CDR2 is FQNEAQ. The CDR3 is 16 residues long. The V segment lost 3 bases and the J segment 0 bases; nucleotides outside the gene matches: 5. CDR3 loop: CASSFAGGDSNQPQHF. The CDR3 nucleotides read TGTGCCAGCAGCTTCGCAGGGGGAGATAGCAATCAGCCCCAGCATTTT. Combining the CDR3 with reference TRBV7-8 and TRBJ1-5 gives the whole variable domain GAGVSQSPRYKVAKRGQDVALRCDPISGHVSLFWYQQALGQGPEFLTYFQNEAQLDKSGLPSDRFFAERPEGSVSTLKIQRTQQEDSAVYLCASSFAGGDSNQPQHFGDGTRLSIL.

The chain has TRBV4-1 and TRBJ2-7, with 7 bases aligning to TRBD1. Losses at the gene ends were 2 bases for V and 0 bases for J; bases not matched to a gene: 7. The V gene's germline CDR1 is MGHRA and CDR2 YSYEKL. The CDR3 has 16 amino acids. The CDR3, as DNA: TGCGCCAGCAGCCAACCAGGACAGGCGCCCTCCTACGAGCAGTACTTC. Encoded protein: CASSQPGQAPSYEQYF.